The 29 T cell receptor beta chains below were found in one sample sequenced in a study of Ad26.COV2.S vaccination and SARS-CoV-2 variants. Treatment described: around 19 received Ad26.COV2.S at low or high dose, single or two shots; several received placebo; per-sample allocation not given. Day 63 after the first injection of vaccine or placebo was the sampling time. Assay: immunoSEQ multiplex PCR; the TCRdb copy retains only in-frame clones and omits some. The sample records some 390,000 clones, roughly nine tenths being singletons. Sequenced here: peripheral blood, sampled in a trial of Ad26.COV2.S vaccine versus placebo. These receptors came from a person between 18 and 65 years old who received the Ad26.COV2.S COVID-19 vaccine or a placebo.

The rearrangement uses TRBV19 and TRBJ1-6; 7 bases match TRBD1. CDR3 size: 16 residues. Germline V gives CDR1 LNHDA, CDR2 SQIVND (reference sequence). The ends lost 4 bases at V and 6 bases at J; junction bases unmatched: 9. CDR3 nucleotide sequence: TGTGCCAGTAGTAATCGCCGGGACAGCTTTAATTCACCCCTCCACTTT. This translates into CASSNRRDSFNSPLHF.

J is TRBJ1-2 and V is TRBV5-6, with D maybe TRBD1 (5 bases). The germline V and J ends were trimmed by 3 bases and 12 bases, with 24 bases remaining between them. The CDR3 runs 15 residues. Germline assignment: CDR1 SGHDT and CDR2 YYEEEE. Written as DNA, the CDR3 is TGTGCCAGCAGCTCGATATACCAGGGAGGTAGAGTCCACACCTTC. Translating gives CASSSIYQGGRVHTF.

The chain recombines TRBV14 with TRBJ2-3; D is undetermined. This CDR3 region has 18 residues. V lost 0 bases, J lost 0 bases, and 16 bases lay in between. The germline V gene encodes CDR1 SGHDN and CDR2 FVKESK. For the CDR3, the DNA is TGTGCCAGCAGCCAAGATCAGTGGGCGGCTCCTAGCACAGATACGCAGTATTTT. It is translated as CASSQDQWAAPSTDTQYF.

Only one count was recorded for this clone. The CDR3 DNA sequence: TGTGCCAGCAGCTTCGTAGACAATAATGAAAAACTGTTTTTT. Protein sequence: CASSFVDNNEKLFF. J is TRBJ1-4 and V is TRBV11-2; D not resolved. There are 14 residues in the CDR3. Trimming removed 3 bases from V and 4 bases from J, with 9 bases in between. CDR1 SGHAT and CDR2 FQNNGV come from the germline V gene.

CDR3 sequence (DNA): TGCGCCAGCAGTGGGACAGGCCTATTGACCTACAATGAGCAGTTCTTC. Amino acids: CASSGTGLLTYNEQFF. The chain recombines TRBV10-1 with TRBJ2-1, with 7 bases matching TRBD1. This CDR3 contains 16 residues. The V and J ends lost 4 bases and 2 bases, in that order; junction bases with no gene match: 8. CDR1 is WNHNN, CDR2 SYGVQD, per germline (reference sequence).

This sequence joins TRBV19 and TRBJ1-4, with D unresolved. V dropped 4 bases and J dropped 7 bases, with 13 bases sitting between them. CDR1 and CDR2 (germline): LNHDA, SQIVND (reference sequence). The CDR3 has 14 residues. CDR3 nucleotide sequence: TGTGCCAGTAGTAACAGCTTCGTTGGTGAAAAACTGTTTTTT. It codes for CASSNSFVGEKLFF.

The gene calls are TRBV7-8 and TRBJ2-1; no clear D. The CDR3 spans 10 residues. V lost 5 bases and J lost 7, with 3 bases in between. Germline assignment: CDR1 SGHVS and CDR2 FQNEAQ. CDR3 sequence: CASSRNEQFF. In nucleotides, the CDR3 is TGTGCCAGCAGCCGAAATGAGCAGTTCTTC.

For this clone: The same CDR3 is also encoded by other DNA sequences in this sample. V and J are TRBV5-6 and TRBJ1-2; D remains ambiguous. The CDR3 spans 13 residues. The V and J ends lost 0 bases and 4 bases respectively, with 7 bases between them. Germline V gene data show CDR1 as SGHDT and CDR2 as YYEEEE. CDR3 in amino acids: CASSLAGFYGYTF. For the CDR3, the DNA is TGTGCCAGCAGCTTGGCTGGGTTCTATGGCTACACCTTC.

The chain has TRBV27 and TRBJ2-3; 11 nucleotides align to TRBD2. Germline V CDR1 and CDR2: MNHEY, SMNVEV (reference sequence). The CDR3 is made up of 17 amino acids. With V trimmed by 2 bases and J by 2 bases, 6 bases remained unmatched. Here the CDR3 reads CASSLRLAGGFTDTQYF. Written as DNA, the CDR3 is TGTGCCAGCAGTTTACGGCTAGCGGGGGGTTTCACAGATACGCAGTATTTT.

J is TRBJ2-5 and V is TRBV24-1, with no clear D. V was trimmed by 4 bases and J by 5 bases, leaving 16 bases between them. The CDR3 covers 15 residues. Germline CDR1 reads KGHDR; CDR2 reads SFDVKD. CDR3 sequence reads: CATSESIGSFETQYF. CDR3 nucleotide sequence: TGTGCCACCAGTGAGAGTATAGGGTCCTTTGAGACCCAGTACTTC.

This rearrangement joins TRBV30 to TRBJ1-2, with D perhaps TRBD1 (5 bases). The germline CDR1 and CDR2 sequences are GTSNPN and SVGIG (reference sequence). Trimming took 4 bases from V and 8 from J, leaving 17 bases between them. The CDR3 has 13 amino acids. The CDR3 bases are TGTGCCTGGAAACCTCGGGGGTCGTTCGGCTACACCTTC. Its translation is CAWKPRGSFGYTF.

The chain carries TRBV5-1 and TRBJ2-3; a weak D match, TRBD2 (7 bases). V gave up 4 bases and J gave up 0 bases, with 15 bases separating them. There are 16 residues in the CDR3. Germline CDR1 and CDR2: SGHRS and YFSETQ. For the CDR3, the DNA is TGCGCCAGCAGCCTAGGGGGGGCACCCAGCACAGATACGCAGTATTTT. This translates into CASSLGGAPSTDTQYF.

The CDR3 is CASSIRGITYEQYF. The CDR3 DNA follows: TGTGCCAGTAGTATTCGAGGGATCACCTACGAGCAGTACTTC. The V and J genes are TRBV19 and TRBJ2-7, with D possibly TRBD2 on 5 matching bases. CDR3 length: 14 residues. Trimming pared 3 bases from V and 2 bases from J, leaving 11 bases between. Per germline, CDR1 LNHDA and CDR2 SQIVND (reference sequence).

V and J are TRBV11-2 and TRBJ1-2; 8 positions match TRBD1. CDR1 and CDR2 from the germline V gene are SGHAT and FQNNGV. After removal of 4 bases from V and 6 bases from J, the junction contained 13 bases not matched to a gene. This CDR3 has 16 residues. CDR3: CASSSLYTGGKDGYTF. CDR3 nucleotides: TGTGCCAGCAGCTCACTCTATACAGGGGGGAAGGATGGCTACACCTTC.

The chain uses TRBV5-1 and TRBJ2-5; the match to TRBD1 covers 7 bases. This CDR3 contains 13 residues. The V gene's germline CDR1 is SGHRS and CDR2 YFSETQ. Trimming cost V 5 bases and J 4 bases; bases outside gene matches: 5. The CDR3: CASSLTGPETQYF. For the CDR3, the DNA is TGCGCCAGCAGTTTGACAGGGCCAGAGACCCAGTACTTC.

This chain joins TRBV19 and TRBJ1-2, with no clear D. Per the germline V gene, CDR1 is LNHDA and CDR2 is SQIVND (reference sequence). The CDR3 spans 14 residues. The ends were cut back, 5 bases at V and 0 bases at J, with 10 bases in the middle. The CDR3: CASSPGGTNYGYTF. The CDR3 nucleotides are TGTGCCAGTAGTCCGGGAGGCACTAACTATGGCTACACCTTC.

The chain recombines TRBV6-4 with TRBJ2-3, with 8 bases that match TRBD2. Per germline, CDR1 MRHNA and CDR2 SNTAGT. The CDR3 is 16 residues long. Germline trimming cut 0 bases from V and 1 base from J; bases unmatched to any gene: 3. The CDR3 here is CASSDSAGGRTDTQYF. Here the CDR3 DNA reads TGTGCCAGCAGTGACTCGGCGGGGGGCCGCACAGATACGCAGTATTTT.

The V gene is TRBV5-1, the J gene TRBJ2-1; D unclear. The V gene lost 0 bases and the J gene lost 5 bases, with 15 bases spanning the gap. Germline CDR1 and CDR2: SGHRS and YFSETQ. CDR3 length equals 16 residues. DNA of the CDR3: TGCGCCAGCAGCTTGGGGGCAGAGGCTTTGAACAATGAGCAGTTCTTC. Encoded protein: CASSLGAEALNNEQFF.

The genes are TRBV7-9 and TRBJ1-2; no reliable D call. The CDR3 is 13 amino acids. Germline V gene data show CDR1 as SEHNR and CDR2 as FQNEAQ (reference sequence). Trimming pared 5 bases from V and 4 bases from J, leaving 11 bases between. The CDR3 sequence is CASSASPSYGYTF. The CDR3 region has the DNA TGTGCCAGCAGCGCATCACCTAGCTATGGCTACACCTTC.

V and J are TRBV4-1 and TRBJ2-7; possibly TRBD1 for D (5 bases). V was pared by 3 bases and J by 0 bases, with 9 bases between. CDR1 is MGHRA, CDR2 YSYEKL, per germline. The CDR3 covers 14 residues. CDR3 protein: CASSQNRISYEQYF. Here the CDR3 DNA reads TGCGCCAGCAGCCAGAACAGGATCTCCTACGAGCAGTACTTC.

This chain connects TRBV10-3 to TRBJ2-7, with 9 bases aligning to TRBD1. The CDR3 consists of 15 residues. Per germline, CDR1 ENHRY and CDR2 SYGVKD. The trim removed 0 bases at V and 5 bases at J, leaving 5 bases unmatched. CDR3 protein: CAISESTGGIHEQYF. CDR3 in DNA: TGTGCCATCAGTGAGTCGACAGGGGGTATCCACGAGCAGTACTTC.

V usage is TRBV3-1 (or the pseudogene TRBV3-2) and J usage is TRBJ1-2, with D tentatively TRBD1 (6 bases). The V gene's germline CDR1 is LGHDT and CDR2 YNNKEL (reference sequence). The CDR3 has 14 residues. The V end was cut by 7 bases, the J end by 7 bases, with 19 bases between. This chain's CDR3 is CASTPWSGGAGYTF. In DNA, the CDR3 is TGTGCCAGCACCCCATGGTCGGGGGGCGCTGGCTACACCTTC.

This clone has more than one count but fewer than ten. The V gene is TRBV6-6, the J gene TRBJ2-2, with no clear D. The germline V and J ends were trimmed by 2 bases and 7 bases, with 11 bases remaining between them. CDR3 length: 14 residues. The germline V gene has CDR1 MNHNY and CDR2 SVGAGI (reference sequence). CDR3 sequence reads: CASSYRTASGELFF. Written as DNA, the CDR3 is TGTGCCAGCAGTTACAGGACGGCAAGCGGGGAGCTGTTTTTT.

This clone has only a few counts. The rearrangement links TRBV19 to TRBJ1-2; 7 positions agree with TRBD1. The CDR3 has 16 amino acids. Germline loops: CDR1 LNHDA, CDR2 SQIVND (reference sequence). Trimming cost V 5 bases and J 1 base; bases outside gene matches: 10. The CDR3: CASSPSTGYSNYGYTF. The CDR3, as DNA: TGTGCCAGTAGTCCATCGACAGGGTATAGTAACTATGGCTACACCTTC.

The chain uses TRBV24-1 and TRBJ1-2, with 7 positions matching TRBD1. This CDR3 comprises 15 residues. Per the germline V gene, CDR1 is KGHDR and CDR2 is SFDVKD. J lost 8 bases, V lost 5 bases, and 13 bases had no gene match. CDR3 sequence (DNA): TGTGCCACCAGTGCGGCAACCGGGACAGTGGACGGCTACACCTTC. Its translation is CATSAATGTVDGYTF.

The chain is built from TRBV4-3 and TRBJ2-3, with no clear D. The CDR3 is 16 residues long. Germline CDR1 is LGHNA and CDR2 is YSLEER. Trimming took 4 bases from V and 2 from J, leaving 16 bases between them. CDR3 residues: CASSRRALGHTDTQYF. CDR3 in DNA: TGCGCCAGCAGCCGACGAGCGTTAGGGCACACAGATACGCAGTATTTT.

The J gene is TRBJ1-1, the V gene TRBV12-5, with D uncertain. Germline-derived CDR1 and CDR2 are LGHNT and FRNRAP. This CDR3 has 13 amino acids. V was cut by 4 bases and J by 1 base, with 7 bases left in between. Written as DNA, the CDR3 is TGTGCTAGTGGTTCCGTGGCGAACACTGAAGCTTTCTTT. As protein: CASGSVANTEAFF.

The CDR3 protein is CASSLLEGTGELFF. CDR3 sequence (DNA): TGCGCCAGCAGCTTGTTGGAGGGCACCGGGGAGCTGTTTTTT. The chain joins TRBV5-1 to TRBJ2-2; possible D gene TRBD2, 6 bases. The V end was cut by 1 base, the J end by 4 bases, with 8 bases between. The CDR3 totals 14 residues. CDR1 and CDR2 from the germline V gene are SGHRS and YFSETQ. Using reference TRBV5-1 and TRBJ2-2 for the parts outside the CDR3, the full variable domain is KAGVTQTPRYLIKTRGQQVTLSCSPISGHRSVSWYQQTPGQGLQFLFEYFSETQRNKGNFPGRFSGRQFSNSRSEMNVSTLELGDSALYLCASSLLEGTGELFFGEGSRLTVL.

J is TRBJ2-7 and V is TRBV6-2 or TRBV6-3; D might be TRBD1 (6 bases). CDR1 MNHEY and CDR2 SVGEGT come from the germline V gene. Trimming stripped 7 bases from V and 5 bases from J, with 15 bases between. This CDR3 is 13 amino acids long. CDR3 residues: CASTPRGGHEQYF. In DNA form, the CDR3 reads TGTGCCAGCACCCCTCGTGGGGGCCACGAGCAGTACTTC.